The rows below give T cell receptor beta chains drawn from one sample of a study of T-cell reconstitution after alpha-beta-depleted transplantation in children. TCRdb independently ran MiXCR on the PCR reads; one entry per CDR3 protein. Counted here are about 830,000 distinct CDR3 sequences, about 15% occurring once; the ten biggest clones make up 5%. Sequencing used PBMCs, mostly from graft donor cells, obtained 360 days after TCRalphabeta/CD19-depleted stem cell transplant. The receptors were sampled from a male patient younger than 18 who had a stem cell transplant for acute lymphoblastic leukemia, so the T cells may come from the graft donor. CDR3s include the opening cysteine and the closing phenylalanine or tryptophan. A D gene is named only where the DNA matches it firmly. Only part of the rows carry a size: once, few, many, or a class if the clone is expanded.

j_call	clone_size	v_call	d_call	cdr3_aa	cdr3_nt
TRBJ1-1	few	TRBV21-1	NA	CASSKGENTEAFF	TGTGCCAGCAGCAAAGGCGAGAACACTGAAGCTTTCTTT
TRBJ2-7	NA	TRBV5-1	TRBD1	CASSFGTDTYEQYF	TGCGCCAGCAGCTTCGGGACAGACACCTACGAGCAGTACTTC
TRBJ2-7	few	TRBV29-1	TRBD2	CSVEIAGVRTEYF	TGCAGCGTTGAAATAGCGGGAGTAAGGACTGAGTACTTC
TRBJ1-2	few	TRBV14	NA	CASSQDLFWGTGYTF	TGTGCCAGCAGCCAAGATCTCTTCTGGGGAACTGGCTACACCTTC
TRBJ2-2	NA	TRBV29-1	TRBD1	CSVRTGWDTGELFF	TGCAGCGTGCGGACAGGGTGGGACACCGGGGAGCTGTTTTTT
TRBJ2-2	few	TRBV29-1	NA	CSVDPGTVSTGELFF	TGCAGCGTTGACCCCGGGACGGTTAGCACCGGGGAGCTGTTTTTT
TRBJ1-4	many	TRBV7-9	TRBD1	CASSLPGGTWEKLFF	TGTGCCAGCAGCTTACCAGGGGGAACCTGGGAAAAACTGTTTTTT
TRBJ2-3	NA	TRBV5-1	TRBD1	CASSFWRTGNAHFSEGTQYF	TGCGCCAGCAGCTTTTGGCGGACAGGAAATGCCCACTTCAGTGAGGGTACGCAGTATTTT
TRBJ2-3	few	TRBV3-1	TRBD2	CASSDLAGPGGPDTQYF	TGTGCCAGCAGCGATCTAGCGGGTCCAGGTGGGCCAGATACGCAGTATTTT
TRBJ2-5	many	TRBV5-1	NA	CASSWELQETQYF	TGCGCCAGCAGCTGGGAGCTGCAAGAGACCCAGTACTTC
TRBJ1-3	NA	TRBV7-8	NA	CASSLAQGLSGNTIYF	TGTGCCAGCAGCTTAGCGCAGGGGTTATCTGGAAACACCATATATTTT
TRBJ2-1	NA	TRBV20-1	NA	CSARLFPDYPYYNEQFF	TGCAGTGCTAGACTATTTCCAGACTATCCTTACTACAATGAGCAGTTCTTC
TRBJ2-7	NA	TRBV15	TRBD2	CATSRVGTRRNEQYF	TGTGCCACCAGCAGAGTCGGGACTAGACGAAACGAGCAGTACTTC
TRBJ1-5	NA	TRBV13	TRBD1	CASSFGQGAQPQHF	TGTGCCAGCAGCTTCGGACAGGGGGCTCAGCCCCAGCATTTT
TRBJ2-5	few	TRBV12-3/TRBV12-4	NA	CASSLVGRKTQYF	TGTGCCAGCAGCCTTGTAGGGCGGAAGACCCAGTACTTC
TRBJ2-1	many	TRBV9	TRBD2	CASSVEVIAGGYNEQFF	TGTGCCAGCAGCGTAGAGGTCATAGCGGGAGGTTACAATGAGCAGTTCTTC
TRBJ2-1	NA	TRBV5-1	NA	CASSLESALEYNEQFF	TGCGCCAGCAGCTTGGAGTCCGCTCTGGAGTACAATGAGCAGTTCTTC
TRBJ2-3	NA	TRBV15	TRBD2	CATSRRLGRGGTQYF	TGTGCCACCAGCAGGAGGTTGGGCCGGGGGGGCACGCAGTATTTT
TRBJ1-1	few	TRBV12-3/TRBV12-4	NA	CASRPFGWGEAFF	TGTGCCAGCAGGCCGTTCGGATGGGGGGAAGCTTTCTTT
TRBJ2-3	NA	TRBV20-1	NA	CSANRGESTDTQYF	TGCAGTGCTAATAGGGGTGAAAGCACAGATACGCAGTATTTT
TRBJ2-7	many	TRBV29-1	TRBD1	CSVVAQGIGEQYF	TGCAGCGTTGTTGCACAGGGGATTGGAGAGCAGTACTTC
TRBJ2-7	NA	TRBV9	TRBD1	CASSVPQPQGTALREQYF	TGTGCCAGCAGCGTTCCCCAACCGCAGGGGACAGCGCTACGGGAGCAGTACTTC